The rows below give T cell receptor beta chains drawn from one sample of a study of brain T cells in children with intractable seizures. Assay used: immunoSEQ multiplex PCR; TCRdb lists only in-frame clones, some missing. The sample has hundreds of thousands of clones; roughly 93% are singletons. Sequences were derived from peripheral blood, sampled more than 4 months after surgery. These receptors originate from a boy younger than two with tuberous sclerosis and intractable seizures. CDR3s include the opening cysteine and the closing phenylalanine or tryptophan. A D gene is named only where the DNA matches it firmly. The size of a clone is reported for some rows only, either as once, few or many, or as a class for expanded clones.

j_call v_call cdr3_length clone_size d_call cdr3_aa cdr3_nt
TRBJ1-2 TRBV7-9 13 once - CASSLSRGNGYTF TGTGCCAGCAGCTTATCCAGGGGTAATGGCTACACCTTC
TRBJ2-7 TRBV7-9 15 - TRBD2 CASSLDVREVYEQYF TGTGCCAGCAGCTTAGACGTCCGGGAGGTCTACGAGCAGTACTTC
TRBJ2-1 TRBV30 15 once - CAWYIMAGRGNEQFF TGTGCCTGGTACATTATGGCGGGACGGGGCAATGAGCAGTTCTTC
TRBJ1-6 TRBV7-2 16 - TRBD1 CASSLVQGADNSPLHF TGTGCCAGCAGCTTAGTACAGGGGGCGGATAATTCACCCCTCCACTTT
TRBJ1-4 TRBV15 14 - - CATSRTGFDEKLFF TGTGCCACCAGCAGAACAGGGTTTGATGAAAAACTGTTTTTT
TRBJ2-5 TRBV11-1 14 - TRBD1 CASSLRDRQETQYF TGTGCCAGCAGCTTAAGGGACAGACAAGAGACCCAGTACTTC
TRBJ2-7 TRBV5-4 14 - TRBD2 CASSVGREVHEQYF TGTGCCAGCAGCGTGGGGAGGGAGGTCCACGAGCAGTACTTC
TRBJ2-1 TRBV14 13 - - CASSQAVDNEQFF TGTGCCAGCAGCCAGGCGGTCGACAATGAGCAGTTCTTC
TRBJ1-5 TRBV6-2/TRBV6-3 17 - TRBD1 CASSSDLGQDSNQPQHF TGTGCCAGCAGTTCCGACCTGGGACAGGATAGCAATCAGCCCCAGCATTTT
TRBJ1-3 TRBV6-5 15 - - CASKKTGSAGNTIYF TGTGCCAGCAAAAAAACAGGGTCTGCCGGAAACACCATATATTTT
TRBJ2-5 TRBV10-3 16 - TRBD2 CAIRTGTSGYEETQYF TGTGCCATCAGGACTGGGACTAGCGGATACGAAGAGACCCAGTACTTC
TRBJ2-1 TRBV20-1 15 - - CSASKEQGASNEQFF TGCAGTGCTAGTAAGGAACAGGGTGCGAGTAATGAGCAGTTCTTC